This T cell receptor beta chain derives from a study of T-cell memory formation after mild COVID-19. Trimming removed 1 base from V and 0 bases from J, with 12 bases in between. CDR1 is DFQATT and CDR2 is SNEGSKA in the germline V gene (reference sequence). This CDR3 has 15 residues. Using its own MiXCR run on the 5' RACE reads, TCRdb lists one record per CDR3 protein. This sample yields 30,000 to 35,000 distinct CDR3 sequences, of which 7% to 9.5% are seen a single time; about 32% belongs to the top ten. The clonotype originates from a man in his late teens or twenties who had mild COVID-19 (a few samples of this study predate the infection). Cell type and time point are not known. The chain is built from TRBV20-1 and TRBJ1-1, with D unresolved. The sample comprised PBMCs or a T cell subset sorted from them (not recorded which). This chain's CDR3 is CSARAHLGLNTEAFF. The CDR3 nucleotides are TGCAGTGCTAGAGCCCATTTAGGGCTGAACACTGAAGCTTTCTTT.